The 2 T cell receptor beta chains presented below share a single source sample, sequenced in a study of identical twins. Each CDR3 protein gets one entry after TCRdb re-called the 5' RACE reads with MiXCR. The sample contains approximately 690,000 distinct CDR3 sequences, 5.5% to 6.5% of which appear only once. Sequencing used naive T cells sorted from blood. These receptors were taken from a man between 18 and 35 years old in good health.

Many counts were recorded for this clonotype. The chain combines TRBV6-5 with TRBJ1-5, with a possible D match to TRBD1 (5 bases). The germline CDR1 and CDR2 sequences are MNHEY and SVGAGI. This CDR3 spans 13 amino acids. The germline V and J ends were trimmed by 2 bases and 5 bases, with 7 bases remaining between them. CDR3 DNA: TGTGCCAGCAGTTACCAGGGAGATCAGCCCCAGCATTTT. It encodes CASSYQGDQPQHF.

There are many counts of this clonotype. The chain combines TRBV12-3 or TRBV12-4 with TRBJ2-3; tentative D call: TRBD2 (5 bases). Trimming stripped 6 bases from V and 2 bases from J, with 15 bases between. This CDR3 has 15 amino acids. The CDR3 is CASRTTKWDTDTQYF. The DNA for the CDR3 is TGTGCCAGCAGGACTACCAAGTGGGACACAGATACGCAGTATTTT.